The 5 T cell receptor beta chains below come from one sample, sequenced in a study of cytomegalovirus exposure and HLA in healthy donors. Sequenced by immunoSEQ multiplex PCR; TCRdb stores in-frame clones only, minus some. This sample has some 180,000 clones, with around nine tenths found just once. Specimen: PBMCs. The origin of the receptors is a man under 40 in good health and CMV-seropositive.

V gene TRBV6-6 combines with J gene TRBJ2-3, with 10 bases fitting TRBD1. Germline lookup yields CDR1 MNHNY and CDR2 SVGAGI (reference sequence). The CDR3 consists of 14 residues. The V and J ends lost 10 bases and 1 base, in that order; junction bases with no gene match: 5. Written as DNA, the CDR3 is TGTGCCACTACCGGGACAGGGGGCACAGATACGCAGTATTTT. Translated: CATTGTGGTDTQYF.

J is TRBJ2-2 and V is TRBV11-3, with D unclear. CDR3 length: 14 amino acids. In germline, CDR1 is SGHNT, CDR2 YENEEA. Trimming shortened V by 0 bases and J by 2 bases, and 4 bases separated the two germline ends. The CDR3 region is CASSLEGNTGELFF. The CDR3 nucleotides read TGTGCCAGCAGCTTAGAGGGTAACACCGGGGAGCTGTTTTTT.

V gene TRBV15 combines with J gene TRBJ2-2; D remains unclear. CDR1 is LNHNV and CDR2 is YYDKDF in the germline V gene (reference sequence). V was pared by 6 bases and J by 4 bases, with 9 bases between. There are 13 residues in the CDR3. DNA for the CDR3: TGTGCCACCAGTCCGAGGTCCACCGGGGAGCTGTTTTTT. Protein sequence: CATSPRSTGELFF.

The DNA of the CDR3 is TGTGCCAGCAGCACAAGGACAGGGGCCCGCACAGATACGCAGTATTTT. It yields the protein CASSTRTGARTDTQYF. V and J are TRBV5-4 and TRBJ2-3; 9 nucleotides align to TRBD1. Trimming took 4 bases from V and 1 from J; bases not matched to a gene: 7. This CDR3 has 16 amino acids. CDR1 is SGHNT, CDR2 YYREEE, per germline (reference sequence).

The chain couples TRBV5-6 to TRBJ1-2; TRBD1 agrees at 8 bases. Germline V gene data show CDR1 as SGHDT and CDR2 as YYEEEE. The junction had 6 bases not matched to a gene; V was cut back by 0 bases and J by 8 bases. The CDR3 contains 14 residues. DNA for the CDR3: TGTGCCAGCAGCTTGGGGCAGGGGGCGCTGGGCTACACCTTC. It translates to CASSLGQGALGYTF.